This TCR beta chain is drawn from a study of T cell responses to AZD1222 COVID-19 vaccine. Study as a whole: Second doses that came at about 4 or about 12 weeks were put together.

On this clone: Its target is unknown.

The study, taken as a whole, reports: Females made up more of the donors, who were largely white British, and clonal diversity may have come out too low.

This table comes from immunoSEQ multiplex PCR, and its TCRdb copy is limited to in-frame clones, with some not included. Among 140,000 to 150,000 clones listed, around 85% were seen once. V lost 5 bases to trimming and J lost 5 bases; unmatched junction nucleotides: 3. The CDR3 covers 13 residues. Germline CDR1 MDHEN, CDR2 SYDVKM. This chain uses TRBV28 with TRBJ2-3; 8 nucleotides align to TRBD2. This TCR was sampled from an adult in good health. Sample: peripheral blood, taken on day 0 of AZD1222 vaccination. The CDR3: CASSAGGGDTQYF. The CDR3 DNA reads as TGTGCCAGCAGTGCCGGGGGGGGAGATACGCAGTATTTT.